The entry below describes one TCR beta chain. Using immunoSEQ multiplex PCR, the repertoire was profiled, and TCRdb retains in-frame clones only, with some absent. The sample contains approximately 120,000 clones, about 89% of which appear only once. V lost 11 bases to trimming and J lost 6 bases; unmatched junction nucleotides: 6. The CDR3 sequence is 13 residues long. The germline V gene encodes CDR1 MDHEN and CDR2 SYDVKM. These data originate in a study of control samples from healthy donors and cancer patients. The sequencing sample was made of blood. This rearrangement joins TRBV28 to TRBJ2-2, with 10 positions matching TRBD1. This clonotype was sampled from a woman aged 45-65 years in good health. The CDR3 loop is CAHGQGVPGELFF. The DNA for the CDR3 is TGTGCCCACGGACAGGGGGTCCCCGGGGAGCTGTTTTTT.